There are a few counts of the clone carrying this TCR beta chain. Its antigen is currently unknown. Germline CDR1 is SGHAT and CDR2 is FQNNGV. V was pared by 5 bases and J by 0 bases, with 4 bases of the junction left unmatched. The CDR3 has 15 residues. This sample was taken from a study of CD8 T cells in ankylosing spondylitis. Study-level findings and limits: According to the report, clones linked to the disease were significantly enriched in matched synovial fluid samples taken from ankylosing spondylitis patients. Ankylosing spondylitis blood seemed to carry a telltale TCR beta motif made of several highly homologous variants. Disease-linked clones had a CD8+ phenotype and relatively low frequency in peripheral blood.

Molecular-barcoded quantitative 5'-RACE produced these TCR beta libraries. MiXCR, run by TCRdb on the 5' RACE reads, gives a single entry per CDR3 protein. The sample lists about 540,000 distinct CDR3 sequences; about 13% were seen once. Source material: blood, either unsorted or a sorted T cell fraction (not recorded which). This TCR came from a male donor with ankylosing spondylitis. The chain uses TRBV11-2 and TRBJ1-1; 9 bases align to TRBD1. CDR3 nucleotide sequence: TGTGCCAGCAGCCTACAGGGGGCCCTGAACACTGAAGCTTTCTTT. Protein sequence: CASSLQGALNTEAFF.